The 27 T cell receptor beta chains given below trace back to one sample, sequenced in a study of CD8+ T cells in alopecia areata. Described treatment: oral pan-JAK inhibitor, 5-10 mg twice daily. Extracted RNA was reverse transcribed, and the resulting cDNA served as sequencing template. TCRdb keeps only in-frame clones here, not all; method: immunoSEQ multiplex PCR. Seen here are about 120,000 clones, more than 45% observed once, and the top ten hold around 0.44%. This material consisted of CD4+ T cells sorted from blood, taken at week 4, from a patient treated with tofacitinib. The receptors shown here come from a human donor with alopecia areata.

This clone was detected a few times. V and J are TRBV7-9 and TRBJ2-1, with D perhaps TRBD1 (6 bases). The CDR3 totals 16 residues. Trimming removed 5 bases from V and 3 bases from J, with 17 bases in between. The germline CDR1 and CDR2 sequences are SEHNR and FQNEAQ (reference sequence). The CDR3 loop reads CASSPRDTAYYNEQFF. CDR3 coding DNA: TGTGCCAGCAGCCCCCGGGACACCGCCTACTACAATGAGCAGTTCTTC.

The rearrangement joins TRBV25-1 to TRBJ2-7; the D gene is possibly TRBD1 (6 bases). CDR3 length: 11 residues. The V gene's germline CDR1 is MGHDK and CDR2 SYGVNS. The V end lost 11 bases, the J end lost 2 bases, and 10 bases lay between the germline ends. The CDR3 DNA reads as TGTGCCCCCAGGGGACCCTACGAGCAGTACTTC. Residues: CAPRGPYEQYF.

The chain combines TRBV29-1 with TRBJ2-1; D perhaps matches TRBD2 (6 bases). Germline values: CDR1 SQVTM, CDR2 ANQGSEA. With 1 base removed from V and 7 bases from J, the gap between germline ends came to 11 bases. The CDR3 sequence is 13 residues long. For the CDR3, the DNA is TGCAGCGTTGAAGTGTGGAGGGGAAATGAGCAGTTCTTC. This gives the protein CSVEVWRGNEQFF.

The genes are TRBV5-1 and TRBJ2-7; a weak D match, TRBD2 (6 bases). The CDR3 has 12 amino acids. Germline CDR1 is SGHRS and CDR2 is YFSETQ. V lost 4 bases to trimming and J lost 3 bases, with 8 bases between them. The CDR3 nucleotides read TGCGCCAGCAGCCGGGACTTCTACGAGCAGTACTTC. It translates to CASSRDFYEQYF.

This clone turned up a few times. This sequence joins TRBV2 and TRBJ1-4, with D uncertain. The CDR3 loop spans 13 amino acids. Trimming shortened V by 7 bases and J by 3 bases, and 9 bases separated the two germline ends. Germline V gives CDR1 SNHLY, CDR2 FYNNEI. CDR3 sequence: CASTGEANEKLFF. CDR3 DNA sequence: TGTGCCAGCACCGGGGAAGCTAATGAAAAACTGTTTTTT.

This clone was seen more than once but under ten times. Other DNA sequences in this sample translate to the same CDR3. The gene calls are TRBV9 and TRBJ1-5; 7 positions agree with TRBD1. V dropped 2 bases and J dropped 3; count of bases not matched to a gene: 2. The CDR3 covers 14 residues. Germline CDR1 is SGDLS and CDR2 is YYNGEE. The CDR3 nucleotides read TGTGCCAGCAGCGTCGGGACAGACAATCAGCCCCAGCATTTT. It yields the protein CASSVGTDNQPQHF.

This clone occurred a few times. The chain uses TRBV2 and TRBJ2-4, with TRBD2 matching 8 bases. From germline, CDR1 is SNHLY and CDR2 FYNNEI. V trimming: 7 bases; J trimming: 9 bases; junction bases outside the gene matches: 8. This CDR3 is 13 amino acids long. The CDR3 nucleotides are TGTGCCAGCACATCTAGCGGGTTTGGCATTCAGTACTTC. It encodes CASTSSGFGIQYF.

This clone was counted a few times. The chain combines TRBV29-1 with TRBJ1-2, with D possibly TRBD1 on 6 matching bases. The CDR3 is made up of 14 amino acids. The germline V and J ends were trimmed by 5 bases and 2 bases, with 15 bases remaining between them. Germline CDR1 and CDR2: SQVTM and ANQGSEA. CDR3 residues: CSVSNGGLNYGYTF. The DNA of the CDR3 is TGCAGCGTTAGCAACGGGGGGCTCAACTATGGCTACACCTTC.

This chain joins TRBV7-2 and TRBJ2-3, with D hard to call. The CDR3 is made up of 12 amino acids. V lost 5 bases, J lost 6 bases, and 9 bases lay in between. Germline CDR1 is SGHTA and CDR2 is FQGNSA. CDR3 nucleotide sequence: TGTGCCAGCAGCGGAAGTAGGGATACGCAGTATTTT. Translating it yields CASSGSRDTQYF.

This clone has just a few counts. This rearrangement joins TRBV30 to TRBJ2-3, with TRBD2 matching 7 bases. CDR3 length equals 12 residues. CDR1 and CDR2 (germline): GTSNPN, SVGIG (reference sequence). J was trimmed by 3 bases and V by 4 bases; bases with no gene match: 1. CDR3 in amino acids: CAWTSGTDTQYF. The CDR3 region has the DNA TGTGCCTGGACTAGCGGAACAGATACGCAGTATTTT. Full variable domain (remainder filled in from reference TRBV30 and TRBJ2-3): SQTIHQWPATLVQPVGSPLSLECTVEGTSNPNLYWYRQAAGRGLQLLFYSVGIGQISSEVPQNLSASRPQDRQFILSSKKLLLSDSGFYLCAWTSGTDTQYFGPGTRLTVL.

The chain links TRBV5-1 to TRBJ2-2; D could derive from TRBD1 or TRBD2 (6 bases each). Germline assignment: CDR1 SGHRS and CDR2 YFSETQ. CDR3 size: 14 residues. Trimming shortened V by 3 bases and J by 6 bases, and 12 bases separated the two germline ends. CDR3 amino acids: CASSSRGEPGELFF. DNA of the CDR3: TGCGCCAGCAGCTCTAGGGGGGAGCCCGGGGAGCTGTTTTTT. Full variable domain (outside the CDR3, taken from reference TRBV5-1 and TRBJ2-2): KAGVTQTPRYLIKTRGQQVTLSCSPISGHRSVSWYQQTPGQGLQFLFEYFSETQRNKGNFPGRFSGRQFSNSRSEMNVSTLELGDSALYLCASSSRGEPGELFFGEGSRLTVL.

This clone appeared a few times. This chain connects TRBV7-8 to TRBJ1-4, with D unclear. Trimming shortened V by 5 bases and J by 8 bases, and 12 bases separated the two germline ends. CDR1 is SGHVS, CDR2 FQNEAQ, per germline. The CDR3 extends over 13 amino acids. CDR3 in amino acids: CASSVYGGEKLFF. The CDR3 coding sequence is TGTGCCAGCAGCGTATATGGAGGGGAAAAACTGTTTTTT.

The chain carries TRBV30 and TRBJ1-6; tentative D call: TRBD1 (6 bases). V lost 5 bases and J 8 bases, leaving 16 bases between the germline ends. Per germline, CDR1 GTSNPN and CDR2 SVGIG (reference sequence). The CDR3 is 14 residues long. The CDR3 DNA is TGTGCCTGGGGACTTGGGGACACAGATTCACCCCTCCACTTT. It codes for CAWGLGDTDSPLHF.

The table lists this clone with a few counts. This sequence joins TRBV19 and TRBJ1-5; D gene unclear. Germline CDR1 LNHDA, CDR2 SQIVND (reference sequence). The CDR3 has 14 amino acids. Trimming took off 3 bases at V and 4 bases at J, with 10 bases between the two ends. CDR3 amino acids: CASSIAISNQPQHF. The CDR3 nucleotides are TGTGCCAGTAGTATCGCGATCTCTAATCAGCCCCAGCATTTT.

This chain links TRBV29-1 with TRBJ2-3, with D possibly matching TRBD2 (6 bases). Germline V CDR1 and CDR2: SQVTM, ANQGSEA. The CDR3 loop spans 11 amino acids. For the CDR3, the DNA is TGCTCCGGGGAGGGCACAGATACGCAGTATTTT. Translated, it gives CSGEGTDTQYF.

This clone was seen more than once but under ten times. The chain links TRBV29-1 to TRBJ2-1; D is perhaps TRBD2 (6 bases). Deletions cut 5 bases from V and 6 bases from J, with 17 bases between. Germline assignment: CDR1 SQVTM and CDR2 ANQGSEA. The CDR3 extends over 14 amino acids. The CDR3 DNA sequence: TGCAGCGTTTTACGGGGAGGAGGTAGCAATGAGCAGTTCTTC. This encodes CSVLRGGGSNEQFF.

This clone showed up just a few times. The chain links TRBV28 to TRBJ2-7; 9 bases align to TRBD1. V shed 4 bases and J 2 bases; nucleotides not matched to a gene: 9. This CDR3 has 16 amino acids. The V gene's germline CDR1 is MDHEN and CDR2 SYDVKM. In nucleotides, the CDR3 is TGTGCCAGCAGTTCCCCTGAACAGGGGGCAACCTACGAGCAGTACTTC. Protein product: CASSSPEQGATYEQYF.

In this sample, this clone turned up a few times. This chain connects TRBV23-1 to TRBJ2-7; D not resolved. TRBV23-1 is an ORF; its function is uncertain. The CDR3 length is 14 residues. Trimming shortened V by 4 bases and J by 0 bases, and 10 bases separated the two germline ends. The CDR3 DNA sequence: TGCGCCAGCAGTCCCAGTGGTGGCTCCTACGAGCAGTACTTC. It codes for CASSPSGGSYEQYF.

The chain uses TRBV29-1 and TRBJ2-5, with 8 bases matching TRBD1. This CDR3 region has 18 residues. The germline V gene encodes CDR1 SQVTM and CDR2 ANQGSEA. With 1 base clipped from V and 2 bases from J, the junction kept 15 bases outside the gene matches. CDR3 region: CSVEGSLGDRGLQETQYF. The CDR3 DNA reads TGCAGCGTTGAAGGGAGCTTGGGAGACAGGGGACTTCAAGAGACCCAGTACTTC.

This clone was seen a handful of times. The chain carries TRBV7-9 and TRBJ2-5; TRBD2 matches 14 bases. J lost 0 bases, V lost 5 bases, and 8 bases had no gene match. This CDR3 comprises 18 residues. Per the germline V gene, CDR1 is SEHNR and CDR2 is FQNEAQ (reference sequence). CDR3 sequence: CASSQGTSGGQYQETQYF. The CDR3 region has the DNA TGTGCCAGCAGCCAAGGGACTAGCGGGGGACAGTACCAAGAGACCCAGTACTTC.

This clone was found many times. V gene TRBV11-2 combines with J gene TRBJ2-1, with TRBD2 matching 14 bases. The V and J ends lost 4 bases and 10 bases, in that order; junction bases with no gene match: 9. Per germline, CDR1 SGHAT and CDR2 FQNNGV. The CDR3 totals 16 residues. The CDR3 DNA sequence: TGTGCCAGCAGCTACAGACTAGCGGGAGGGCCCGACGAGCAGTTCTTC. Residues: CASSYRLAGGPDEQFF.

In this sample, this clone turned up a few times. The V and J genes are TRBV11-2 and TRBJ2-1; D gene uncertain. The CDR3 covers 11 residues. Trimming shortened V by 8 bases and J by 6 bases, and 8 bases separated the two germline ends. In germline, CDR1 is SGHAT, CDR2 FQNNGV. The CDR3 reads CASSNANEQFF. The CDR3 bases are TGTGCCAGCTCGAACGCCAATGAGCAGTTCTTC.

V usage is TRBV9 and J usage is TRBJ1-1; possible D gene TRBD1, 5 bases. Germline loops: CDR1 SGDLS, CDR2 YYNGEE. The V end lost 0 bases, the J end lost 4 bases, and 13 bases lay between the germline ends. The length of the CDR3 is 15 residues. The CDR3: CASSVGSLGGTEAFF. CDR3 coding DNA: TGTGCCAGCAGCGTAGGTTCCCTGGGGGGCACTGAAGCTTTCTTT.

The chain is built from TRBV30 and TRBJ2-7; 7 nucleotides line up with TRBD1. This CDR3 spans 14 amino acids. Trimming removed 5 bases from V and 3 bases from J; junction bases left unmatched: 10. In germline, CDR1 is GTSNPN, CDR2 SVGIG (reference sequence). The CDR3: CAWGLQTGSYEQYF. The CDR3 DNA reads TGTGCCTGGGGGCTGCAGACAGGGAGCTACGAGCAGTACTTC.

This rearrangement joins TRBV29-1 to TRBJ1-2, with unresolved D. Germline loops: CDR1 SQVTM, CDR2 ANQGSEA. This CDR3 has 13 residues. Trimming took 3 bases from V and 4 from J, leaving 12 bases between them. CDR3 DNA: TGCAGCGTTGACCGGGCCCGAACCTATGGCTACACCTTC. Translation gives CSVDRARTYGYTF.

This clone was observed a handful of times. The chain couples TRBV2 to TRBJ2-1; 7 bases are shared with TRBD1. CDR3 size: 15 residues. Germline V gives CDR1 SNHLY, CDR2 FYNNEI. Germline trimming cut 4 bases from V and 7 bases from J; bases unmatched to any gene: 10. CDR3 in amino acids: CASSVPRGLRNEQFF. The CDR3 DNA is TGTGCCAGCAGTGTTCCAAGGGGGCTCAGAAATGAGCAGTTCTTC.

This sequence joins TRBV27 and TRBJ2-1; D possibly uses TRBD1 or TRBD2 (5 bases each). This CDR3 has 15 residues. Trimming shortened V by 5 bases and J by 10 bases, and 21 bases separated the two germline ends. The V gene's germline CDR1 is MNHEY and CDR2 SMNVEV (reference sequence). CDR3 sequence (DNA): TGTGCCAGCAGTACACCCACTGGGACCCTCATGGAGCAGTTCTTC. This codes for CASSTPTGTLMEQFF.